A single sample gave rise to the 9 T cell receptor beta chains below, sequenced in a study of T cell responses to AZD1222 COVID-19 vaccine. Only in-frame clones appear in the TCRdb table, and some are missing; sequencing was by immunoSEQ multiplex PCR. The sample has fewer than 150,000 clones; about 87% are singletons. The starting material was peripheral blood, obtained on day 0 of AZD1222 vaccination. All receptors derive from an adult in good health.

The chain recombines TRBV7-2 with TRBJ1-2, with D unresolved. From germline, CDR1 is SGHTA and CDR2 FQGNSA. Trimming shortened V by 5 bases and J by 7 bases, and 17 bases separated the two germline ends. The CDR3 runs 14 residues. For the CDR3, the DNA is TGTGCCAGCAGCGGCCGGGGAAGGGTGGTTGGCTACACCTTC. This translates into CASSGRGRVVGYTF.

The chain employs TRBV10-3 and TRBJ1-5, with 10 bases matching TRBD1. The CDR3 contains 16 residues. The V gene's germline CDR1 is ENHRY and CDR2 SYGVKD. V lost 5 bases and J lost 2; bases outside the gene matches: 6. Here the CDR3 reads CAISSGTGVGNQPQHF. CDR3 DNA sequence: TGTGCCATCAGTTCCGGGACAGGGGTCGGCAATCAGCCCCAGCATTTT.

This clone was counted a single time. The chain joins TRBV7-2 to TRBJ2-1, with 16 bases fitting TRBD2. V was clipped by 4 bases and J by 9 bases; unmatched bases: 12. CDR1 and CDR2 from the germline V gene are SGHTA and FQGNSA. CDR3 length: 18 residues. Here the CDR3 DNA reads TGTGCCAGCAGCTCACGGATCGGGACTAGCGGGGGGGCTAGTGAGCAGTTCTTC. This translates into CASSSRIGTSGGASEQFF.

The gene calls are TRBV6-2 or TRBV6-3 and TRBJ2-7; TRBD1 or TRBD2 may be the D gene (5 bases each). The CDR3 runs 15 residues. V was pared by 4 bases and J by 7 bases, with 20 bases between. From germline, CDR1 is MNHEY and CDR2 SVGEGT. CDR3 bases: TGTGCCAGCAGTTTCCTGGGGACCGGGGCGAGAGAGCAGTACTTC. Translation gives CASSFLGTGAREQYF.

The V call is TRBV5-1, the J call TRBJ1-1, with D perhaps matching TRBD1 (6 bases). Germline CDR1 is SGHRS and CDR2 is YFSETQ. Trimming left V 4 bases short and J 0 bases short, with 13 bases between. The CDR3 runs to 15 residues. The CDR3 reads CASSRTANLNTEAFF. CDR3 sequence (DNA): TGCGCCAGCAGCAGGACAGCAAACTTGAACACTGAAGCTTTCTTT.

V usage is TRBV18 and J usage is TRBJ2-4; D remains ambiguous. The germline V gene has CDR1 KGHSH and CDR2 LQKENI. V was shortened by 3 bases and J by 0 bases, with 18 bases between the two germline ends. CDR3 length equals 18 residues. The CDR3 protein is CASSPSVSSNIAKNIQYF. The CDR3 DNA follows: TGTGCCAGCTCACCCAGTGTTTCGAGTAATATAGCCAAAAACATTCAGTACTTC.

This chain joins TRBV2 and TRBJ1-1, with D tentatively TRBD1 (5 bases). Trimming removed 1 base at V and 6 bases at J, with 6 bases between. Germline assignment: CDR1 SNHLY and CDR2 FYNNEI. CDR3 length: 12 amino acids. The CDR3 reads CASSEGGAEAFF. Here the CDR3 DNA reads TGTGCCAGCAGTGAAGGAGGGGCTGAAGCTTTCTTT.

This rearrangement joins TRBV20-1 to TRBJ2-1; 7 nucleotides match TRBD2. The CDR3 spans 11 residues. CDR1 and CDR2 from the germline V gene are DFQATT and SNEGSKA (reference sequence). V was clipped by 6 bases and J by 10 bases; unmatched bases: 6. The CDR3 sequence is CSAWRGGEQFF. DNA for the CDR3: TGCAGTGCCTGGAGGGGAGGGGAGCAGTTCTTC.

This chain links TRBV5-4 with TRBJ1-4; D remains unclear. Germline loops: CDR1 SGHNT, CDR2 YYREEE (reference sequence). The CDR3 extends over 14 amino acids. V was pared by 0 bases and J by 4 bases, with 7 bases between. In DNA form, the CDR3 reads TGTGCCAGCAGCTTGGGACTGAATAATGAAAAACTGTTTTTT. It translates to CASSLGLNNEKLFF. Supplemented by reference TRBV5-4 and TRBJ1-4, the full variable domain reads ETGVTQSPTHLIKTRGQQVTLRCSSQSGHNTVSWYQQALGQGPQFIFQYYREEENGRGNFPPRFSGLQFPNYSSELNVNALELDDSALYLCASSLGLNNEKLFFGSGTQLSVL.